This T cell receptor (beta chain) was recorded in a study of blood T cell repertoires in COVID-19. Study summary: The origin of the acute and convalescent COVID-19 samples was the United States, Italy and Spain. PBMCs, B-cell-depleted T cells, or T cells provided the cDNA or gDNA that made up the material.

In the study's own analysis: Amplification of reference gene primers was used by the study to estimate nucleated cell counts. Sequencing used immunoSEQ multiplex PCR; TCRdb keeps in-frame clones, though not all of them. The V and J calls and clone size are taken from that table; D and trimming were inferred from the DNA. The sample shows 150,000 or so clones, around 80% of them seen only once. V shed 5 bases, J shed 5 bases, and the junction held 10 bases outside the gene matches. The CDR3 sequence is 16 residues long. The germline gives CDR1 SGDLS, CDR2 YYNGEE. Sequenced material: peripheral blood. The chain is built from TRBV9 and TRBJ2-2; TRBD1 aligns across 9 bases. This sequence originates from an elderly woman with acute or convalescent COVID-19. The CDR3 sequence: CASSRSQGARTGELFF. In DNA form, the CDR3 reads TGTGCCAGCAGTAGATCACAGGGGGCGAGGACCGGGGAGCTGTTTTTT.